This TCR beta chain was identified in a study of blood T cell repertoires in COVID-19. Study information: The origin of the acute and convalescent COVID-19 samples was the United States, Italy and Spain.

The table came from immunoSEQ multiplex PCR; TCRdb's copy has only in-frame clones and leaves some out. The repertoire includes about 230,000 clones, 70% to 90% of them detected once, and 9.5% to 13% sits in the top ten. Losses at the gene ends were 3 bases for V and 1 base for J; bases not matched to a gene: 9. The CDR3 is 18 residues long. From germline, CDR1 is LGHDT and CDR2 YNNKEL (reference sequence). This sequence originates from a man aged 45 to 65 with COVID-19, enrolled during active disease. Sequenced sample: peripheral blood. The V and J genes are TRBV3-1 (or the pseudogene TRBV3-2) and TRBJ1-1, with 12 bases identical to TRBD1. The CDR3 reads CASSHLPGQGAGNTEAFF. The DNA of the CDR3 is TGTGCCAGCAGCCACCTTCCGGGACAGGGGGCCGGGAACACTGAAGCTTTCTTT.